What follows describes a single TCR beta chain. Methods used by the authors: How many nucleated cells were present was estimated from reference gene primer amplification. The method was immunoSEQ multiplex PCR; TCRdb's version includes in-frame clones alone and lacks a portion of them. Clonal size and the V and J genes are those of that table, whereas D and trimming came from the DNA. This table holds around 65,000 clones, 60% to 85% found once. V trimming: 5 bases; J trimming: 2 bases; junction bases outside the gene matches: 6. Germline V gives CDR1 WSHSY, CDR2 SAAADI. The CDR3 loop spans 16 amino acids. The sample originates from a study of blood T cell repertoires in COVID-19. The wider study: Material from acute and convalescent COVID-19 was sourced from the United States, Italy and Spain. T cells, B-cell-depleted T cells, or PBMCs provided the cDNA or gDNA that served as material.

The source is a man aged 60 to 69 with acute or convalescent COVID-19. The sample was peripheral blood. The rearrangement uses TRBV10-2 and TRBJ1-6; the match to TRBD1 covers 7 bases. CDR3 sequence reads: CASSNSGTAYNSPLHF. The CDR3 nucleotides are TGCGCCAGCAGTAACTCCGGGACAGCCTATAATTCACCCCTCCACTTT.